Listed below are T cell receptor beta chains from one sample, sequenced in a study of shared clonotypes between healthy human individuals. The assay was immunoSEQ multiplex PCR, and TCRdb's table has in-frame clones only and misses some. The sample has about 1 million clones, about 80% seen once. The sample taken for sequencing was memory CD4+ T cells sorted from blood. The receptors originated from a man younger than 30 in good health. The CDR3 runs from the conserved cysteine through the conserved F or W. Fields, in order: clone size, CDR3 length, J gene, V gene, D gene, CDR3 protein, CDR3 DNA. The D gene is left open where the match is weak. Some rows have no size entry. The others give once, few or many, or a class for an expanded clone.

clone size: once; CDR3 length: 14; J gene: TRBJ1-5; V gene: TRBV15; D gene: NA; CDR3 protein: CATSGGRSNQPQHF; CDR3 DNA: TGTGCCACCAGCGGCGGACGGAGCAATCAGCCCCAGCATTTT
clone size: many; CDR3 length: 16; J gene: TRBJ1-6; V gene: TRBV11-2; D gene: TRBD1; CDR3 protein: CASSSRGESYNSPLHF; CDR3 DNA: TGTGCCAGCAGCTCCAGGGGGGAGTCCTATAATTCACCCCTCCACTTT
clone size: NA; CDR3 length: 16; J gene: TRBJ2-1; V gene: TRBV12-1; D gene: NA; CDR3 protein: CASSSFKPTGSNEQFF; CDR3 DNA: TGTGCCAGCAGCTCATTTAAACCCACGGGAAGTAATGAGCAGTTCTTC
clone size: few; CDR3 length: 14; J gene: TRBJ1-2; V gene: TRBV30; D gene: NA; CDR3 protein: CAWSVGGLKGGYTF; CDR3 DNA: TGTGCCTGGAGTGTAGGAGGATTGAAGGGTGGCTACACCTTC
clone size: NA; CDR3 length: 14; J gene: TRBJ2-3; V gene: TRBV30; D gene: TRBD2; CDR3 protein: CACRLAGGWDTQYF; CDR3 DNA: TGTGCCTGCAGATTAGCGGGAGGGTGGGATACGCAGTATTTT
clone size: NA; CDR3 length: 14; J gene: TRBJ2-7; V gene: TRBV19; D gene: NA; CDR3 protein: CASSIQTGPYEQYF; CDR3 DNA: TGTGCCAGTAGTATACAGACAGGCCCGTACGAGCAGTACTTC
clone size: NA; CDR3 length: 12; J gene: TRBJ2-2; V gene: TRBV7-8; D gene: NA; CDR3 protein: CASSPYAGELFF; CDR3 DNA: TGTGCCAGCAGCCCTTATGCCGGGGAGCTGTTTTTT
clone size: NA; CDR3 length: 17; J gene: TRBJ2-6; V gene: TRBV5-5; D gene: NA; CDR3 protein: CASSLRTALSGANVLTF; CDR3 DNA: TGTGCCAGCAGCTTGAGGACTGCACTCTCTGGGGCCAACGTCCTGACTTTC
clone size: NA; CDR3 length: 13; J gene: TRBJ2-2; V gene: TRBV30; D gene: NA; CDR3 protein: CAWSLLGAGELFF; CDR3 DNA: TGTGCCTGGAGCCTACTAGGGGCCGGGGAGCTGTTTTTT
clone size: NA; CDR3 length: 16; J gene: TRBJ2-1; V gene: TRBV5-6; D gene: NA; CDR3 protein: CASSSRAGVKYNEQFF; CDR3 DNA: TGTGCCAGCAGCTCTCGGGCAGGAGTTAAGTACAATGAGCAGTTCTTC
clone size: NA; CDR3 length: 14; J gene: TRBJ2-3; V gene: TRBV7-2; D gene: NA; CDR3 protein: CASSLGAGTDTQYF; CDR3 DNA: TGTGCCAGCAGCTTAGGGGCGGGGACAGATACGCAGTATTTT
clone size: NA; CDR3 length: 14; J gene: TRBJ2-7; V gene: TRBV5-1; D gene: TRBD1; CDR3 protein: CASSFTWTGNEQYF; CDR3 DNA: TGCGCCAGCAGCTTCACATGGACAGGGAACGAGCAGTACTTC
clone size: NA; CDR3 length: 12; J gene: TRBJ2-1; V gene: TRBV5-1; D gene: NA; CDR3 protein: CASSFPGNEQFF; CDR3 DNA: TGCGCCAGCAGCTTCCCGGGCAATGAGCAGTTCTTC
clone size: NA; CDR3 length: 15; J gene: TRBJ2-7; V gene: TRBV19; D gene: NA; CDR3 protein: CASSVSGTASYEQYF; CDR3 DNA: TGTGCCAGTAGCGTCTCCGGGACCGCATCCTACGAGCAGTACTTC
clone size: NA; CDR3 length: 12; J gene: TRBJ1-5; V gene: TRBV28; D gene: NA; CDR3 protein: CASSPINQPQHF; CDR3 DNA: TGTGCCAGCAGCCCAATAAATCAGCCCCAGCATTTT
clone size: few; CDR3 length: 16; J gene: TRBJ2-3; V gene: TRBV9; D gene: TRBD2; CDR3 protein: CASSSLAGAGGNTQYF; CDR3 DNA: TGTGCCAGCAGCTCCCTTGCGGGGGCGGGGGGAAATACGCAGTATTTT
clone size: once; CDR3 length: 15; J gene: TRBJ2-7; V gene: TRBV7-9; D gene: TRBD2; CDR3 protein: CASSLGGGLGYEQYF; CDR3 DNA: TGTGCCAGCAGCTTAGGGGGAGGGTTGGGCTACGAGCAGTACTTC
clone size: NA; CDR3 length: 15; J gene: TRBJ2-7; V gene: TRBV10-2; D gene: NA; CDR3 protein: CASNPERAYSYEQYF; CDR3 DNA: TGCGCCAGCAACCCCGAGCGGGCCTACTCCTACGAGCAGTACTTC
clone size: NA; CDR3 length: 16; J gene: TRBJ2-5; V gene: TRBV27; D gene: TRBD1; CDR3 protein: CASSLSLTGRQETQYF; CDR3 DNA: TGTGCCAGCAGTTTATCCCTGACAGGGCGGCAAGAGACCCAGTACTTC
clone size: NA; CDR3 length: 14; J gene: TRBJ1-5; V gene: TRBV7-2; D gene: TRBD1; CDR3 protein: CASSERTGTQPQHF; CDR3 DNA: TGTGCCAGCAGCGAAAGGACAGGGACTCAGCCCCAGCATTTT
clone size: few; CDR3 length: 12; J gene: TRBJ1-2; V gene: TRBV2; D gene: NA; CDR3 protein: CASSKTGGGYTF; CDR3 DNA: TGTGCCAGCAGTAAAACAGGAGGTGGCTACACCTTC
clone size: NA; CDR3 length: 13; J gene: TRBJ2-7; V gene: TRBV6-1; D gene: NA; CDR3 protein: CASSLAFDYEQYF; CDR3 DNA: TGTGCCAGCAGTTTAGCCTTCGACTACGAGCAGTACTTC
clone size: NA; CDR3 length: 16; J gene: TRBJ2-2; V gene: TRBV6-5; D gene: TRBD1; CDR3 protein: CASSYSRYRGAGELFF; CDR3 DNA: TGTGCCAGCAGTTACTCGAGATACAGGGGAGCCGGGGAGCTGTTTTTT
clone size: NA; CDR3 length: 16; J gene: TRBJ2-7; V gene: TRBV19; D gene: TRBD1; CDR3 protein: CASSSQGAHSSYEQYF; CDR3 DNA: TGTGCCAGTAGTTCACAGGGGGCCCATAGCTCCTACGAGCAGTACTTC
clone size: NA; CDR3 length: 15; J gene: TRBJ2-3; V gene: TRBV2; D gene: TRBD2; CDR3 protein: CASRVAGASTDTQYF; CDR3 DNA: TGTGCCAGCAGGGTAGCGGGGGCTAGCACAGATACGCAGTATTTT
clone size: once; CDR3 length: 14; J gene: TRBJ2-1; V gene: TRBV7-8; D gene: NA; CDR3 protein: CASSLAVSYNEQFF; CDR3 DNA: TGTGCCAGCAGCTTGGCGGTCTCCTACAATGAGCAGTTCTTC
clone size: NA; CDR3 length: 14; J gene: TRBJ1-4; V gene: TRBV2; D gene: NA; CDR3 protein: CASRPTGGKDKLFF; CDR3 DNA: TGTGCCAGCAGACCCACGGGAGGGAAGGACAAACTGTTTTTT
clone size: NA; CDR3 length: 16; J gene: TRBJ1-5; V gene: TRBV18; D gene: NA; CDR3 protein: CASSPASRSVNQPQHF; CDR3 DNA: TGTGCCAGCTCACCGGCATCCCGATCGGTCAATCAGCCCCAGCATTTT
clone size: NA; CDR3 length: 13; J gene: TRBJ2-7; V gene: TRBV18; D gene: NA; CDR3 protein: CASSRAGNSEQYF; CDR3 DNA: TGTGCCAGCTCAAGGGCAGGGAACTCCGAGCAGTACTTC
clone size: NA; CDR3 length: 14; J gene: TRBJ1-5; V gene: TRBV4-3; D gene: NA; CDR3 protein: CASSPMRSSEPQHF; CDR3 DNA: TGCGCCAGCAGCCCCATGAGAAGTTCGGAGCCCCAGCATTTT
clone size: many; CDR3 length: 13; J gene: TRBJ2-1; V gene: TRBV10-3; D gene: NA; CDR3 protein: CAISEGGYNEQFF; CDR3 DNA: TGTGCCATCAGTGAGGGAGGGTACAATGAGCAGTTCTTC
clone size: NA; CDR3 length: 16; J gene: TRBJ1-1; V gene: TRBV5-8; D gene: NA; CDR3 protein: CASSLVGRLLNTEAFF; CDR3 DNA: TGTGCCAGCAGCTTGGTTGGGCGGCTTTTGAACACTGAAGCTTTCTTT
clone size: NA; CDR3 length: 14; J gene: TRBJ2-7; V gene: TRBV6-1; D gene: TRBD2; CDR3 protein: CASRAGLAGVEQYF; CDR3 DNA: TGTGCCAGCAGGGCGGGACTAGCGGGAGTCGAGCAGTACTTC
clone size: NA; CDR3 length: 15; J gene: TRBJ1-6; V gene: TRBV7-2; D gene: NA; CDR3 protein: CASSQQARSNSPLHF; CDR3 DNA: TGTGCCAGCAGCCAACAGGCTCGCTCTAATTCACCCCTCCACTTT
clone size: few; CDR3 length: 13; J gene: TRBJ2-7; V gene: TRBV6-5; D gene: NA; CDR3 protein: CASSPIVAYEQYF; CDR3 DNA: TGTGCCAGCAGCCCGATCGTTGCCTACGAGCAGTACTTC
clone size: once; CDR3 length: 13; J gene: TRBJ2-3; V gene: TRBV18; D gene: NA; CDR3 protein: CASSPGTKETQYF; CDR3 DNA: TGTGCCAGCTCCCCCGGGACCAAGGAGACGCAGTATTTT